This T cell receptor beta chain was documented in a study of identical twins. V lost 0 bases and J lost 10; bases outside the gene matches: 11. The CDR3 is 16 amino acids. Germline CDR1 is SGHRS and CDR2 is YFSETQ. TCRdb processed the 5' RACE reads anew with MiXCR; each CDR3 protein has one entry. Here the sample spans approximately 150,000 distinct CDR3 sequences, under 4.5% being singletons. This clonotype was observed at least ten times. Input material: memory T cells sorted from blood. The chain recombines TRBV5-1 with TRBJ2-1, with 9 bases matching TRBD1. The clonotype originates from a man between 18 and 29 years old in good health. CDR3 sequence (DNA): TGCGCCAGCAGCTTGGCGGGACAGGGACACGGTGGGGAGCAGTTCTTC. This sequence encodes CASSLAGQGHGGEQFF.